This TCR beta chain was sequenced for a study of Ad26.COV2.S vaccination and SARS-CoV-2 variants. Across the whole study: Ad26.COV2.S shots went into the muscle once or twice, 56 days apart. Study observations and caveats: CD8+ and CD4+ T cells specific for spike reportedly responded with substantial breadth after vaccination.

Looked up from germline, CDR1 is LNHDA and CDR2 is SQIVND (reference sequence). V was pared by 4 bases and J by 3 bases, with 6 bases between. The CDR3 runs 13 residues. As to treatment: 15 to 20 received Ad26.COV2.S at low or high dose, single or two shots; five or six received placebo; per-sample allocation not given. Sampling was done on day 63 after the first vaccine or placebo injection. TCRdb's copy holds only in-frame clones and misses some; the assay was immunoSEQ multiplex PCR. This table holds 350,000 to 500,000 clones, 75% to 95% found once. On this clone itself: No antigen is known for it.

This clonotype was sampled from a person aged 18-60 years who received the Ad26.COV2.S COVID-19 vaccine or a placebo. The chain carries TRBV19 and TRBJ2-2; D unclear. The source was peripheral blood, collected in a trial of Ad26.COV2.S vaccine versus placebo. The CDR3 nucleotides read TGTGCCAGTAGTACCGGACACACCGGGGAGCTGTTTTTT. Residues: CASSTGHTGELFF.